One sample yielded the 22 T cell receptor beta chains listed below, sequenced in a study of read filtering for tumor transcriptome and immune sequencing (TCRdb year 2020). Instrument on record: Illumina HiSeq 4000. Starting from roughly 370 ng RNA, TCR libraries were constructed with the Immunoverse kit using molecular barcoded adaptors that cover the alpha/delta and beta/gamma chains. TCRdb reprocessed the public reads (quality trimming at Q25 with fastp, clone calling with MiXCR) and kept in-frame beta chains. Identical CDR3 protein sequences are pooled into one entry, listed with their most common genes and DNA. The sample table holds tens of thousands of distinct CDR3 sequences, of which roughly 19% were seen once. The ten largest clones take up 11% of the sample. Sequenced: a population of CD138-negative cells sorted from bone marrow. Explained via the paper, the cell subset or site label denotes: bone marrow mononuclear cells depleted of CD138+ plasma/myeloma cells by negative magnetic selection. These receptors were collected from a donor at least 40 years old with multiple myeloma.

Details on this clonotype: A far larger clone is off by one base, so a read error is likely. V and J are TRBV14 and TRBJ2-7; 8 bases align to TRBD1. Germline V CDR1 and CDR2: SGHDN, FVKESK. The ends lost 4 bases at V and 8 bases at J; junction bases unmatched: 4. There are 12 residues in the CDR3. CDR3 DNA: TGTGCCAGCAGCCCGGACAGGGATCAGCAGTACTTC. It translates to CASSPDRDQQYF.

There are many counts of this clonotype. The rearrangement links TRBV11-1 to TRBJ1-1, with 8 nucleotides matching TRBD1. The germline CDR1 and CDR2 sequences are SGHAT and FQDESV (reference sequence). V shed 5 bases, J shed 4 bases, and the junction held 15 bases outside the gene matches. The CDR3 is 17 amino acids. The CDR3 here is CASSPTIPGGVITEAFF. CDR3 nucleotide sequence: TGTGCCAGCAGCCCCACCATTCCAGGGGGCGTTATCACTGAAGCTTTCTTT.

The chain combines TRBV6-5 with TRBJ1-5; TRBD1 might be the D (6 bases). The CDR3 covers 16 residues. The germline V gene encodes CDR1 MNHEY and CDR2 SVGAGI. V was clipped by 5 bases and J by 6 bases, with 20 bases between them. CDR3 bases: TGTGCCAGCAGTGCCCGTACCGGGGGCAGGAGTCAGCCCCAGCATTTT. Amino acids: CASSARTGGRSQPQHF.

Comment on this clonotype: An end of the junction differs from the germline gene, which may be a read error. The chain couples TRBV7-2 to TRBJ1-5, with D possibly being TRBD1 (6 bases). This CDR3 is 15 amino acids long. CDR1 and CDR2 (germline): SGHTA, FQGNSA. This chain's CDR3 is CASSFKGGSNQPRHF. The DNA of the CDR3 is TGTGCCAGCAGCTTCAAAGGGGGGAGCAATCAGCCCCGGCATTTT.

This clonotype was counted many times. The chain recombines TRBV7-2 with TRBJ2-3; D is possibly TRBD2 (5 bases). The CDR3 has 17 residues. Deletions cut 5 bases from V and 2 bases from J, with 20 bases between. Germline V gene data show CDR1 as SGHTA and CDR2 as FQGNSA. The CDR3 protein is CASSPPRELIATDTQYF. CDR3 DNA: TGTGCCAGCAGCCCACCGAGGGAACTGATTGCCACAGATACGCAGTATTTT.

In the case of this clonotype: One base away lies a much larger clone, so this may be a sequencing read error. The V and J genes are TRBV3-1 and TRBJ2-3; a possible D gene is TRBD1 (7 bases). This CDR3 is 18 amino acids long. Per germline, CDR1 LGHDT and CDR2 YNNKEL (reference sequence). Trimming left V 10 bases short and J 0 bases short, with 26 bases between. CDR3 loop: CATEGSRSSGGSTDTQYF. In DNA, the CDR3 is TGTGCCACCGAGGGCTCGCGGAGCTCAGGGGGGAGCACAGATACGCAGTATTTT.

This clonotype was recorded many times. The chain has TRBV20-1 and TRBJ2-5, with TRBD2 identical over 14 bases. V gave up 1 base and J gave up 6 bases; unmatched junction bases: 10. In germline, CDR1 is DFQATT, CDR2 SNEGSKA (reference sequence). CDR3 length: 17 residues. In DNA, the CDR3 is TGCAGTGCTAGAGGTTGGACTAGCGGGGGGATTAGGCAGACCCAGTACTTC. It translates to CSARGWTSGGIRQTQYF.

This clonotype was picked up a small number of times. The rearrangement uses TRBV11-2 and TRBJ2-1; 8 positions match TRBD1. Per germline, CDR1 SGHAT and CDR2 FQNNGV. V lost 4 bases, J lost 4 bases, and 6 bases stayed unmatched. This CDR3 comprises 15 residues. CDR3 in DNA: TGTGCCAGCAGCTCGAAGACAGGGGTTTACAATGAGCAGTTCTTC. Translation gives CASSSKTGVYNEQFF.

The table lists this clonotype with many counts. The DNA of the CDR3 is TGTGCCAGCAGCCCGGGACTAGCGGAGACAGATACGCAGTATTTT. This gives the protein CASSPGLAETDTQYF. The gene calls are TRBV9 and TRBJ2-3; 11 bases match TRBD2. The germline CDR1 and CDR2 sequences are SGDLS and YYNGEE. V shed 4 bases and J 3 bases; nucleotides not matched to a gene: 4. The CDR3 covers 15 residues.

Concerning this clonotype: A far larger clone is off by one base, so a read error is likely. The V and J genes are TRBV7-2 and TRBJ1-6; D gene uncertain. The V gene's germline CDR1 is SGHTA and CDR2 FQGNSA. There are 14 residues in the CDR3. CDR3 in amino acids: CASSLTGIGSPPHF. As DNA, the CDR3 is TGTGCCAGCAGCTTAACTGGGATTGGTTCACCCCCCCACTTT. The whole variable domain, remainder taken from reference TRBV7-2 and TRBJ1-6, is GAGVSQSPSNKVTEKGKDVELRCDPISGHTALYWYRQSLGQGLEFLIYFQGNSAPDKSGLPSDRFSAERTGGSVSTLTIQRTQQEDSAVYLCASSLTGIGSPPHFGNGTRLTVT.

This clonotype was recorded many times. The V call is TRBV10-3, the J call TRBJ1-4, with D hard to call. This CDR3 is 14 amino acids long. V lost 3 bases to trimming and J lost 0 bases, with 5 bases between them. CDR1 is ENHRY, CDR2 SYGVKD, per germline. In DNA, the CDR3 is TGTGCCATCAGTGAAGCGTCAACTAATGAAAAACTGTTTTTT. Residues: CAISEASTNEKLFF.

In this sample, this clonotype turned up many times. The chain links TRBV19 to TRBJ2-3, with a tentative D call TRBD2 (6 bases). There are 14 residues in the CDR3. Germline loops: CDR1 LNHDA, CDR2 SQIVND (reference sequence). Trimming removed 7 bases at V and 3 bases at J, with 14 bases between. For the CDR3, the DNA is TGTGCCAGTATGGAGTCGGGAGTTACAGATACGCAGTATTTT. It translates to CASMESGVTDTQYF.

The sample holds a few counts of this clonotype. The rearrangement uses TRBV5-6 and TRBJ2-7; D may be TRBD1 or TRBD2 (6 bases each). Trimming cost V 1 base and J 5 bases, with 10 bases left between them. Germline V gene lookup returns CDR1 SGHDT and CDR2 YYEEEE. The length of the CDR3 is 13 residues. The CDR3 DNA reads TGTGCCAGCAGCTTGACAGGGAGGCACGAGCAGTACTTC. Amino acid sequence: CASSLTGRHEQYF.

This clonotype turned up a few times. The chain recombines TRBV4-1 with TRBJ2-7, with D unresolved. V lost 1 base to trimming and J lost 6 bases, with 13 bases between them. The CDR3 length is 14 residues. CDR1 is MGHRA and CDR2 is YSYEKL in the germline V gene. CDR3: CASSQGTAAGEQYF. CDR3 nucleotide sequence: TGCGCCAGCAGCCAAGGGACCGCGGCTGGCGAGCAGTACTTC.

This clonotype was seen more than once but under ten times. The chain couples TRBV5-1 to TRBJ2-7, with 7 nucleotides matching TRBD1. The CDR3 loop spans 15 amino acids. Germline-derived CDR1 and CDR2 are SGHRS and YFSETQ. V trimming: 4 bases; J trimming: 6 bases; junction bases outside the gene matches: 13. For the CDR3, the DNA is TGCGCCAGCAGCCGGGACAGCGGCTTGGTAACCGAGCAGTACTTC. Its protein is CASSRDSGLVTEQYF.

This clonotype was observed a single time. An end of the junction differs from the germline gene, which may be a read error. The V and J genes are TRBV6-2 or TRBV6-3 and TRBJ2-3; TRBD1 might be the D (5 bases). Germline assignment: CDR1 MNHEY and CDR2 SVGEGT. This CDR3 has 14 residues. CDR3 DNA: TGTGCCAACAGTTACCGACCATCAGGGTCCACGCAGTATTTT. As protein: CANSYRPSGSTQYF.

Only a few counts were recorded for this clonotype. The chain uses TRBV29-1 and TRBJ2-1; TRBD1 is a possible D gene (5 bases). V was shortened by 2 bases and J by 4 bases, with 15 bases between the two germline ends. Germline loops: CDR1 SQVTM, CDR2 ANQGSEA. The CDR3 has 15 residues. The CDR3 reads CSVESPQGNYNEQFF. The CDR3 region has the DNA TGCAGCGTTGAAAGCCCCCAGGGCAATTACAATGAGCAGTTCTTC.

The chain is built from TRBV6-2 or TRBV6-3 and TRBJ2-2; D might be TRBD1 or TRBD2, each matching 6 bases. This CDR3 has 17 amino acids. Trimming removed 6 bases from V and 7 bases from J, with 24 bases in between. Per germline, CDR1 MNHEY and CDR2 SVGEGT. The CDR3 coding sequence is TGTGCCAGCAGCCAGAGTCGGGGGACACCAAATGGCGGGGAGCTGTTTTTT. Translated, it gives CASSQSRGTPNGGELFF.

The chain carries TRBV28 and TRBJ1-2, with a tentative D call TRBD1 (6 bases). The CDR3 is 13 residues long. CDR1 and CDR2 (germline): MDHEN, SYDVKM. Trimming took 8 bases from V and 8 from J, leaving 18 bases between them. For the CDR3, the DNA is TGTGCCAGCTGCCCCGATAGACAGGAGGGCTACACCTTC. Protein product: CASCPDRQEGYTF.

This clonotype was observed once. The chain employs TRBV4-2 and TRBJ1-1; D is undetermined. Trimming shortened V by 1 base and J by 5 bases, and 14 bases separated the two germline ends. The length of the CDR3 is 15 residues. Germline V CDR1 and CDR2: LGHNA, YNFKEQ. The CDR3 DNA sequence: TGTGCCAGCAGCCAAGGTCCGGACGGGGAGACTGAAGCTTTCTTT. It yields the protein CASSQGPDGETEAFF.

The chain recombines TRBV30 with TRBJ1-5, with unresolved D. Germline loops: CDR1 GTSNPN, CDR2 SVGIG (reference sequence). This CDR3 has 13 residues. Trimming cost V 0 bases and J 4 bases, with 7 bases left between them. The DNA of the CDR3 is TGTGCCTGGAGTGTACGACCTAATCAGCCCCAGCATTTT. This translates into CAWSVRPNQPQHF.

There are a few counts of this clonotype. J is TRBJ2-3 and V is TRBV20-1, with TRBD2 matching over 10 bases. Germline V lookup: CDR1 DFQATT, CDR2 SNEGSKA (reference sequence). V trimming: 4 bases; J trimming: 3 bases; junction bases outside the gene matches: 7. The CDR3 sequence is 15 residues long. The CDR3 nucleotides are TGCAGTGCTACCAAGCGGGAGGGCCCTACAGATACGCAGTATTTT. Its protein is CSATKREGPTDTQYF.